A selection of T cell receptor beta chains follows, all from one sample in a study of human thymus T cells. Generated by immunoSEQ multiplex PCR, the TCRdb table keeps only in-frame clones and is missing some. The sample shows approximately 40,000 clones, around 94% of them seen only once. Sequencing input: blood. Every receptor here comes from a boy in the first two years of life with a congenital heart defect but otherwise immunologically healthy. Each CDR3 is given with its conserved first and last residue.

V gene: TRBV19; J gene: TRBJ2-3; CDR3 protein: CASKSSGGLLGTQYF
V gene: TRBV9; J gene: TRBJ1-1; CDR3 protein: CASSSREAPNTEAFF
V gene: TRBV5-1; J gene: TRBJ2-7; CDR3 protein: CASSLSRFAYEQYF
V gene: TRBV7-8; J gene: TRBJ1-6; CDR3 protein: CASSFRPWDRVLGSYNSPLHF
V gene: TRBV7-2; J gene: TRBJ1-6; CDR3 protein: CASSPGQGKSPLHF
V gene: TRBV28; J gene: TRBJ1-3; CDR3 protein: CASSLPGNTIYF
V gene: TRBV10-3; J gene: TRBJ2-2; CDR3 protein: CAISSGRPNTGELFF
V gene: TRBV5-1; J gene: TRBJ1-2; CDR3 protein: CASTLALGTGGRGYTF
V gene: TRBV6-5; J gene: TRBJ1-2; CDR3 protein: CASSLRVGGYTF
V gene: TRBV7-9; J gene: TRBJ1-1; CDR3 protein: CASSLKDRNTEAFF
V gene: TRBV7-9; J gene: TRBJ2-1; CDR3 protein: CASSLPLAGGQIEQFF
V gene: TRBV6-5; J gene: TRBJ2-3; CDR3 protein: CASSSDLTGSTDTQYF
V gene: TRBV5-1; J gene: TRBJ2-3; CDR3 protein: CASSLVVSTDTQYF
V gene: TRBV27; J gene: TRBJ1-2; CDR3 protein: CASSLTGGYGYTF
V gene: TRBV28; J gene: TRBJ2-3; CDR3 protein: CASSPPTSGSTDTQYF
V gene: TRBV5-6; J gene: TRBJ2-3; CDR3 protein: CASSLRGLSPDTQYF
V gene: TRBV7-8; J gene: TRBJ2-3; CDR3 protein: CASSLEASGAKDTQYF
V gene: TRBV4-3; J gene: TRBJ2-7; CDR3 protein: CASSQDRGGPYEQYF
V gene: TRBV7-2; J gene: TRBJ2-2; CDR3 protein: CASSLGTNTGELFF
V gene: TRBV23-1; J gene: TRBJ2-5; CDR3 protein: CASSQQETQYF
V gene: TRBV2; J gene: TRBJ2-2; CDR3 protein: CASSRQGGGTGELFF
V gene: TRBV19; J gene: TRBJ1-4; CDR3 protein: CASSIGQIGTEKLFF
V gene: TRBV13; J gene: TRBJ2-3; CDR3 protein: CATRSRADTQYF
V gene: TRBV9; J gene: TRBJ1-1; CDR3 protein: CASSVAGRAFF
V gene: TRBV9; J gene: TRBJ2-3; CDR3 protein: CASSVDRGTDTQYF
V gene: TRBV4-1; J gene: TRBJ2-7; CDR3 protein: CASSQGVGQGSYEQYF
V gene: TRBV15; J gene: TRBJ2-7; CDR3 protein: CATSRDIVYEQYF